The 14 T cell receptor beta chains in this list originate from one sample, sequenced in a study of beta chain features in type 1 diabetes. The sequenced template was cDNA made from the entire isolated RNA. Here immunoSEQ multiplex PCR was the method, and the copy in TCRdb shows in-frame clones only, minus some. The table includes approximately 330,000 clones, more than 9.5% detected once. Sequencing used naive CD4+ T cells from blood. These TCRs come from a young woman in good health.

V is TRBV18 and J is TRBJ2-1; 7 positions match TRBD2. The germline CDR1 and CDR2 sequences are KGHSH and LQKENI. The CDR3 extends over 14 amino acids. V lost 8 bases, J lost 8 bases, and 12 bases stayed unmatched. The CDR3 nucleotides are TGTGCCAGCCTCCTGGGGGGGAAGACGGATGAGCAGTTCTTC. Amino acid sequence: CASLLGGKTDEQFF.

This clone was seen more than once but under ten times. V is TRBV6-6 and J is TRBJ2-1; D is perhaps TRBD2 (6 bases). V was cut by 4 bases and J by 5 bases, with 12 bases left in between. Per the germline V gene, CDR1 is MNHNY and CDR2 is SVGAGI (reference sequence). The CDR3 consists of 14 residues. CDR3 nucleotide sequence: TGTGCCAGCAGTTTTAGTGGCGGGAACAATGAGCAGTTCTTC. This translates into CASSFSGGNNEQFF.

This clone was observed a few times. The J gene is TRBJ2-7, the V gene TRBV4-3; TRBD2 matches at 7 bases. V trimming: 1 base; J trimming: 0 bases; junction bases outside the gene matches: 3. Germline V CDR1 and CDR2: LGHNA, YSLEER. The CDR3 totals 15 residues. Written as DNA, the CDR3 is TGCGCCAGCAGCCAAGCGGCTAGCGGCTCCTACGAGCAGTACTTC. Protein sequence: CASSQAASGSYEQYF.

The chain employs TRBV11-2 and TRBJ1-5; D ambiguous. From germline, CDR1 is SGHAT and CDR2 FQNNGV. The ends were cut back, 3 bases at V and 5 bases at J, with 8 bases in the middle. CDR3 length: 13 residues. The CDR3: CASSLSEDQPQHF. The CDR3, as DNA: TGTGCCAGCAGCTTGTCGGAGGATCAGCCCCAGCATTTT.

As regards this clone: This sample also contains other DNA sequences that code for the same CDR3. The chain uses TRBV7-3 and TRBJ2-1, with D possibly matching TRBD2 (5 bases). CDR3 length: 14 residues. Trimming pared 6 bases from V and 0 bases from J, leaving 9 bases between. Looked up from germline, CDR1 is SGHTA and CDR2 is FQGTGA. The CDR3 is CASSRSGSYNEQFF. The CDR3 coding sequence is TGTGCCAGCAGTAGGAGCGGCTCCTACAATGAGCAGTTCTTC.

The chain employs TRBV14 and TRBJ2-7; 14 bases agree with TRBD2. In germline, CDR1 is SGHDN, CDR2 FVKESK. The CDR3 has 19 residues. V was pared by 1 base and J by 2 bases, with 10 bases of the junction left unmatched. The chain's CDR3 is CASSQVFGTSGSAAYEQYF. CDR3 sequence (DNA): TGTGCCAGCAGCCAAGTATTTGGGACTAGCGGGAGCGCAGCCTACGAGCAGTACTTC.

The chain joins TRBV30 to TRBJ2-1; TRBD1 aligns across 11 bases. Losses at the gene ends were 5 bases for V and 4 bases for J; bases not matched to a gene: 4. CDR1 is GTSNPN and CDR2 is SVGIG in the germline V gene (reference sequence). This CDR3 comprises 14 residues. In nucleotides, the CDR3 is TGTGCCTGGGGACAGGGGGCATCGTACAATGAGCAGTTCTTC. It codes for CAWGQGASYNEQFF.

This clone appeared a few times. The chain recombines TRBV5-1 with TRBJ2-5; 7 bases match TRBD1. The CDR3 consists of 14 residues. Germline V gene sequence: CDR1 SGHRS, CDR2 YFSETQ. J gave up 3 bases and V 7 bases, and 9 bases lay outside the gene matches. CDR3 region: CASCLLTGKETQYF. CDR3 nucleotides: TGCGCCAGCTGTCTTCTGACAGGGAAAGAGACCCAGTACTTC.

V and J are TRBV7-3 and TRBJ2-3, with TRBD2 matching over 11 bases. CDR1 SGHTA and CDR2 FQGTGA come from the germline V gene. This CDR3 comprises 18 residues. J lost 1 base, V lost 3 bases, and 9 bases had no gene match. CDR3 sequence (DNA): TGTGCCAGCAGCTTGGGACTAGCGGAGGGCTTACGCACAGATACGCAGTATTTT. It specifies CASSLGLAEGLRTDTQYF.

A word on this clone: The junction departs from germline at one end; a sequencing error may be responsible. At the DNA level, this CDR3 is encoded by other sequences in the same sample as well. The rearrangement uses TRBV28 and TRBJ2-3; D unresolved. Germline loops: CDR1 MDHEN, CDR2 SYDVKM. This CDR3 region has 13 residues. The DNA of the CDR3 is TGCGCCAGCAGTTACAGCAGCACAGATACGCAGTATTTT. As protein: CASSYSSTDTQYF.

This clone was seen only a few times. The chain is built from TRBV28 and TRBJ2-3; 10 bases fit TRBD2. The CDR3 length is 15 residues. From germline, CDR1 is MDHEN and CDR2 SYDVKM. V lost 2 bases to trimming and J lost 7 bases; unmatched junction nucleotides: 6. CDR3 DNA: TGTGCCAGCAGTTTACCTAGCGGGGGACGGAATACGCAGTATTTT. Encoded protein: CASSLPSGGRNTQYF. The complete variable domain, with remaining parts taken from reference TRBV28 and TRBJ2-3, reads DVKVTQSSRYLVKRTGEKVFLECVQDMDHENMFWYRQDPGLGLRLIYFSYDVKMKEKGDIPEGYSVSREKKERFSLILESASTNQTSMYLCASSLPSGGRNTQYFGPGTRLTVL.

This sequence joins TRBV9 and TRBJ1-2; TRBD1 agrees at 7 bases. Germline CDR1 is SGDLS and CDR2 is YYNGEE. The CDR3 loop spans 13 amino acids. J lost 4 bases, V lost 4 bases, and 4 bases had no gene match. Here the CDR3 DNA reads TGTGCCAGCAGCAAGGGACAGTCCTATGGCTACACCTTC. Amino acid sequence: CASSKGQSYGYTF.

This chain links TRBV11-2 with TRBJ2-3, with D possibly TRBD2 on 6 matching bases. V was cut by 5 bases and J by 10 bases, with 13 bases left in between. This CDR3 is built from 12 residues. Germline V gene sequence: CDR1 SGHAT, CDR2 FQNNGV. In nucleotides, the CDR3 is TGTGCCAGCAGCACTACGGGGGTGGCGCAGTATTTT. Its translation: CASSTTGVAQYF. Looking up the rest from reference TRBV11-2 and TRBJ2-3 gives the full variable domain: EAGVAQSPRYKIIEKRQSVAFWCNPISGHATLYWYQQILGQGPKLLIQFQNNGVVDDSQLPKDRFSAERLKGVDSTLKIQPAKLEDSAVYLCASSTTGVAQYFGPGTRLTVL.

This clone was seen only a few times. V usage is TRBV7-9 and J usage is TRBJ2-1; D uncertain. The CDR3 is 12 amino acids. Per germline, CDR1 SEHNR and CDR2 FQNEAQ (reference sequence). Trimming cost V 7 bases and J 7 bases, with 11 bases left between them. The chain's CDR3 is CASTLKLNEQFF. The CDR3 DNA follows: TGTGCCAGCACCCTCAAGCTGAATGAGCAGTTCTTC.